This T cell receptor (beta chain) was retrieved from a study of brain T cells in children with intractable seizures. The germline gives CDR1 GTSNPN, CDR2 SVGIG (reference sequence). The V end lost 0 bases, the J end lost 6 bases, and 10 bases lay between the germline ends. CDR3 size: 13 residues. The sample's time point: blood from clinic visit 5 months post-surgery; TSC patient then seizure free. TCRdb's table, derived via immunoSEQ multiplex PCR, lists solely in-frame clones and lacks some. The sample contains under 400,000 clones, approximately 93% of which appear only once. The chain uses TRBV30 and TRBJ2-3; no reliable D call. This sequence originates from a boy younger than two with tuberous sclerosis and intractable seizures. Sequencing used peripheral blood, obtained about 5 months after surgery. The CDR3 DNA is TGTGCCTGGAGTGTACGTCGTCTTGATACGCAGTATTTT. It specifies CAWSVRRLDTQYF.